This TCR beta chain originates from a study of cytomegalovirus exposure and HLA in healthy donors. On this clone itself: What it binds is not known.

In the PCR, 60 Vbeta and 13 Jbeta primers were used. Clones were sequenced by immunoSEQ multiplex PCR, and TCRdb holds only the in-frame ones, with some missing. The sample lists about 70,000 clones; just over 65% were seen once. The CDR3 is made up of 13 amino acids. Germline assignment: CDR1 GTSNPN and CDR2 SVGIG (reference sequence). The V end lost 2 bases, the J end lost 2 bases, and 8 bases lay between the germline ends. Study outcomes and limitations: The study labeled approximately 150 TCR beta chains cytomegalovirus-associated.

Material for sequencing was PBMCs. This sequence originates from a woman in her thirties in good health and CMV-seronegative. This chain joins TRBV30 and TRBJ2-3; TRBD2 might be the D (5 bases). The CDR3 nucleotides read TGTGCCTGGAGTAAGCGGCACACAGATACGCAGTATTTT. Translated: CAWSKRHTDTQYF.